These 30 T cell receptor beta chains were sequenced from one sample in a study of beta chain features in type 1 diabetes (dated by TCRdb to 2017 to 2018). The full study reports these points: Type 1 diabetes patients showed a moderate but significant shortening of TCRB CDR3 length in all four CD4+ subsets.

No cognate antigen is known for these TCRs. Library creation used the immunoSEQ multiplex PCR assay. The entire amount of isolated RNA was reverse transcribed using the High Capacity cDNA Reverse Transcription Kit, so the sequenced TCRB transcripts were expressed ones. Entries here come from immuneACCESS through TCRdb and include only in-frame sequences with V and J called. Some clones fail to appear in such tables; in the studies checked, an unresolved V gene covers under half of the shortfall, and the cause of the remainder is unknown. Across this sample there are more than 550,000 clones, with roughly 13% seen only once. In total, the top ten clones hold just under 0.04% of the sample. Sequences were obtained from naive CD4+ T cells from blood. Per the publication, the cell subset or site label means: true naive CD4+ T cells. Receptors were obtained from a man aged 18 to 30 with type 1 diabetes.

V and J are TRBV5-1 and TRBJ2-5; D is perhaps TRBD1 (6 bases). CDR1 and CDR2 from the germline V gene are SGHRS and YFSETQ. The V end lost 0 bases, the J end lost 1 base, and 13 bases lay between the germline ends. The CDR3 spans 16 residues. The DNA for the CDR3 is TGCGCCAGCAGCTTGGCCGGACAGCCGATCCAAGAGACCCAGTACTTC. It codes for CASSLAGQPIQETQYF. The whole variable domain, filled in from reference TRBV5-1 and TRBJ2-5, reads KAGVTQTPRYLIKTRGQQVTLSCSPISGHRSVSWYQQTPGQGLQFLFEYFSETQRNKGNFPGRFSGRQFSNSRSEMNVSTLELGDSALYLCASSLAGQPIQETQYFGPGTRLLVL.

The V and J genes are TRBV9 and TRBJ1-2; D is unclear. Deletions cut 5 bases from V and 5 bases from J, with 16 bases between. Germline values: CDR1 SGDLS, CDR2 YYNGEE. The CDR3 spans 14 residues. The CDR3, as DNA: TGTGCCAGCAGGGCGACACCGAACTCATATGGCTACACCTTC. This encodes CASRATPNSYGYTF.

This chain joins TRBV29-1 and TRBJ2-7; either TRBD1 or TRBD2 may supply D (6 bases each). CDR3 size: 15 residues. Germline CDR1 and CDR2: SQVTM and ANQGSEA. The V and J ends lost 7 bases and 1 base respectively, with 20 bases between them. CDR3 nucleotide sequence: TGCAGCGCCCTAAACCAGGGGAGGTCTTCCTACGAGCAGTACTTC. The encoded protein is CSALNQGRSSYEQYF.

This clone was counted between two and nine times. The genes are TRBV30 and TRBJ1-5; TRBD1 is a possible D gene (6 bases). Looked up from germline, CDR1 is GTSNPN and CDR2 is SVGIG (reference sequence). Trimming removed 4 bases from V and 6 bases from J, with 16 bases in between. The CDR3 consists of 14 residues. Here the CDR3 DNA reads TGTGCCTGGACCCCCGGGGGGGGCAGTCAGCCCCAGCATTTT. It codes for CAWTPGGGSQPQHF. Using reference TRBV30 and TRBJ1-5 for the parts outside the CDR3, the full variable domain is SQTIHQWPATLVQPVGSPLSLECTVEGTSNPNLYWYRQAAGRGLQLLFYSVGIGQISSEVPQNLSASRPQDRQFILSSKKLLLSDSGFYLCAWTPGGGSQPQHFGDGTRLSIL.

This clone was picked up a small number of times. The chain joins TRBV2 to TRBJ1-2; TRBD1 aligns across 9 bases. Germline V gene sequence: CDR1 SNHLY, CDR2 FYNNEI. This CDR3 spans 15 amino acids. Trimming cost V 5 bases and J 6 bases; bases outside gene matches: 10. CDR3 sequence reads: CASSTGTGRENGYTF. As DNA, the CDR3 is TGTGCCAGCAGTACCGGGACAGGGAGGGAAAATGGCTACACCTTC.

This rearrangement joins TRBV14 to TRBJ2-1; tentative D call: TRBD2 (5 bases). CDR1 is SGHDN and CDR2 is FVKESK in the germline V gene. The CDR3 is made up of 16 amino acids. With 0 bases removed from V and 7 bases from J, the gap between germline ends came to 16 bases. The CDR3 nucleotides are TGTGCCAGCAGCCAAGAGGTGCGACTACCTCGTAATGAGCAGTTCTTC. Protein sequence: CASSQEVRLPRNEQFF.

Note on this clone: The identical CDR3 is also encoded by other nucleotide sequences in the sample. The chain has TRBV11-2 and TRBJ2-5; D is unresolved. V lost 1 base to trimming and J lost 3 bases, with 3 bases between them. Per germline, CDR1 SGHAT and CDR2 FQNNGV. The CDR3 is 12 residues long. The CDR3 here is CASSLVEETQYF. CDR3 nucleotide sequence: TGTGCCAGCAGCTTAGTGGAAGAGACCCAGTACTTC.

Only a few counts were recorded for this clone. This chain links TRBV10-3 with TRBJ2-1; 10 nucleotides agree with TRBD2. J was trimmed by 0 bases and V by 4 bases; bases with no gene match: 6. There are 17 residues in the CDR3. Looked up from germline, CDR1 is ENHRY and CDR2 is SYGVKD. The CDR3 reads CAISGFTSGISYNEQFF. Written as DNA, the CDR3 is TGTGCCATCAGTGGGTTTACTAGCGGGATCTCCTACAATGAGCAGTTCTTC.

This clone was counted a few times. The chain joins TRBV7-9 to TRBJ1-1, with 7 bases identical to TRBD1. Germline loops: CDR1 SEHNR, CDR2 FQNEAQ (reference sequence). Trimming cost V 4 bases and J 4 bases; bases outside gene matches: 6. This CDR3 spans 14 amino acids. CDR3 sequence: CASSSQGESTEAFF. As DNA, the CDR3 is TGTGCCAGCAGCTCGCAGGGGGAGAGCACTGAAGCTTTCTTT. Filled out from reference TRBV7-9 and TRBJ1-1, the complete variable domain reads DTGVSQNPRHKITKRGQNVTFRCDPISEHNRLYWYRQTLGQGPEFLTYFQNEAQLEKSRLLSDRFSAERPKGSFSTLEIQRTEQGDSAMYLCASSSQGESTEAFFGQGTRLTVV.

This clone was counted only a few times. This chain joins TRBV29-1 and TRBJ1-3, with TRBD1 identical over 7 bases. Germline-derived CDR1 and CDR2 are SQVTM and ANQGSEA. Trimming cost V 0 bases and J 4 bases; bases outside gene matches: 3. This CDR3 comprises 14 residues. The CDR3, as DNA: TGCAGCGTTGAAGAAGGGACAGAAGGAAACACCATATATTTT. Protein product: CSVEEGTEGNTIYF.

This chain connects TRBV11-2 to TRBJ1-1; D possibly corresponds to TRBD1 (5 bases). The CDR3 runs to 16 residues. In germline, CDR1 is SGHAT, CDR2 FQNNGV. V was cut by 7 bases and J by 0 bases, with 18 bases left in between. The CDR3 DNA reads as TGTGCCAGCACGGCGCGGGGAGGGGCACTGAACACTGAAGCTTTCTTT. Translating it yields CASTARGGALNTEAFF. Full variable domain (remainder filled in from reference TRBV11-2 and TRBJ1-1): EAGVAQSPRYKIIEKRQSVAFWCNPISGHATLYWYQQILGQGPKLLIQFQNNGVVDDSQLPKDRFSAERLKGVDSTLKIQPAKLEDSAVYLCASTARGGALNTEAFFGQGTRLTVV.

The V call is TRBV7-2, the J call TRBJ2-2, with TRBD1 matching over 7 bases. The CDR3 consists of 18 residues. Germline V gene sequence: CDR1 SGHTA, CDR2 FQGNSA. J lost 0 bases, V lost 3 bases, and 10 bases had no gene match. The CDR3 sequence: CASSLFVNQGANTGELFF. In nucleotides, the CDR3 is TGTGCCAGCAGCTTGTTCGTTAATCAGGGGGCGAACACCGGGGAGCTGTTTTTT.

The genes are TRBV6-5 and TRBJ2-1; 8 positions agree with TRBD2. Trimming at V came to 2 bases and at J to 6 bases, leaving 3 bases not matched to a gene. The CDR3 contains 14 residues. From germline, CDR1 is MNHEY and CDR2 SVGAGI. The CDR3 coding sequence is TGTGCCAGCAGTTACGCGGGGGGTCTCAATGAGCAGTTCTTC. Translating gives CASSYAGGLNEQFF.

This clone was seen a handful of times. This chain joins TRBV30 and TRBJ1-2, with a possible D match to TRBD1 (5 bases). The V gene lost 1 base and the J gene lost 5 bases, with 8 bases spanning the gap. The germline V gene encodes CDR1 GTSNPN and CDR2 SVGIG (reference sequence). This CDR3 has 12 amino acids. CDR3 DNA sequence: TGTGCCTGGAGTGGACAGATATATGGCTACACCTTC. This translates into CAWSGQIYGYTF.

The rearrangement links TRBV19 to TRBJ1-2; D uncertain. The CDR3 sequence is 12 residues long. Trimming removed 4 bases at V and 4 bases at J, with 7 bases between. CDR1 and CDR2 (germline): LNHDA, SQIVND (reference sequence). CDR3 DNA sequence: TGTGCCAGTAGTAATGTGGGCTATGGCTACACCTTC. Protein sequence: CASSNVGYGYTF.

Only a few counts were recorded for this clone. The chain combines TRBV11-2 with TRBJ2-1, with D unclear. CDR1 SGHAT and CDR2 FQNNGV come from the germline V gene. The CDR3 loop spans 15 amino acids. Trimming stripped 5 bases from V and 3 bases from J, with 14 bases between. CDR3 protein: CASSLIEDRYNEQFF. The CDR3 DNA follows: TGTGCCAGCAGCCTAATCGAGGACCGCTACAATGAGCAGTTCTTC.

This clone was counted a few times. The genes are TRBV18 and TRBJ2-3, with D unresolved. The V gene's germline CDR1 is KGHSH and CDR2 LQKENI. Trimming took off 2 bases at V and 2 bases at J, with 8 bases between the two ends. This CDR3 contains 14 residues. CDR3 region: CASSPDILTDTQYF. Written as DNA, the CDR3 is TGTGCCAGCTCACCAGACATTCTCACAGATACGCAGTATTTT.

The chain combines TRBV18 with TRBJ2-1; D gene unclear. CDR1 and CDR2 from the germline V gene are KGHSH and LQKENI. This CDR3 is built from 15 residues. V was trimmed by 2 bases and J by 1 base, leaving 9 bases between them. The CDR3 bases are TGTGCCAGCTCACCATCGGAACGGTCCTACAATGAGCAGTTCTTC. Amino acids: CASSPSERSYNEQFF.

This clone was found a few times. The chain is built from TRBV7-9 and TRBJ2-5, with D possibly called TRBD1 or TRBD2 (5 bases each). V gave up 4 bases and J gave up 1 base, with 7 bases separating them. Germline CDR1 is SEHNR and CDR2 is FQNEAQ (reference sequence). CDR3 size: 13 residues. The DNA for the CDR3 is TGTGCCAGCAGCTGGGGGACCCAAGAGACCCAGTACTTC. This sequence encodes CASSWGTQETQYF. The full variable domain, with the rest looked up from reference TRBV7-9 and TRBJ2-5, is DTGVSQNPRHKITKRGQNVTFRCDPISEHNRLYWYRQTLGQGPEFLTYFQNEAQLEKSRLLSDRFSAERPKGSFSTLEIQRTEQGDSAMYLCASSWGTQETQYFGPGTRLLVL.

This clone was observed a handful of times. The genes are TRBV4-2 and TRBJ2-3; D may be TRBD2 (5 bases). The ends were cut back, 1 base at V and 0 bases at J, with 8 bases in the middle. CDR1 and CDR2 (germline): LGHNA, YNFKEQ. The CDR3 length is 15 residues. This CDR3 is CASSQGSGSTDTQYF. The CDR3 nucleotides read TGTGCCAGCAGCCAAGGGAGCGGTAGCACAGATACGCAGTATTTT.

The chain uses TRBV6-5 and TRBJ1-2; D is unresolved. Trimming stripped 4 bases from V and 7 bases from J, with 19 bases between. Germline V gene sequence: CDR1 MNHEY, CDR2 SVGAGI. The CDR3 length is 15 residues. The CDR3, as DNA: TGTGCCAGCAGTTTTTCCCCGGGCATTGACGGTGGCTACACCTTC. Protein product: CASSFSPGIDGGYTF.

This clone came up a few times. The chain's CDR3 is CASSRQFSGNTIYF. The CDR3 coding sequence is TGTGCCAGCAGTCGTCAGTTCTCTGGAAACACCATATATTTT. The V gene is TRBV27, the J gene TRBJ1-3; no reliable D call. This CDR3 has 14 amino acids. Germline CDR1 MNHEY, CDR2 SMNVEV (reference sequence). V lost 5 bases, J lost 0 bases, and 8 bases lay in between.

The gene calls are TRBV29-1 and TRBJ2-2; weak D call: TRBD1 (5 bases). CDR3 length: 15 amino acids. The ends were cut back, 5 bases at V and 0 bases at J, with 13 bases in the middle. Germline V gives CDR1 SQVTM, CDR2 ANQGSEA. The CDR3 DNA reads as TGCAGCGTTTCACCAGGGAATACGAACACCGGGGAGCTGTTTTTT. Translation: CSVSPGNTNTGELFF.

The chain links TRBV7-2 to TRBJ2-4, with 7 bases matching TRBD2. The CDR3 is 15 amino acids. V was clipped by 6 bases and J by 8 bases; unmatched bases: 13. Looked up from germline, CDR1 is SGHTA and CDR2 is FQGNSA. The chain's CDR3 is CASRQGNPGLHIQYF. In DNA form, the CDR3 reads TGTGCCAGCAGGCAGGGAAACCCGGGACTACACATTCAGTACTTC. The full variable domain, completed using reference TRBV7-2 and TRBJ2-4, is GAGVSQSPSNKVTEKGKDVELRCDPISGHTALYWYRQSLGQGLEFLIYFQGNSAPDKSGLPSDRFSAERTGGSVSTLTIQRTQQEDSAVYLCASRQGNPGLHIQYFGAGTRLSVL.

This clone was seen more than once but under ten times. This sequence joins TRBV5-4 and TRBJ2-1, with TRBD2 matching 12 bases. CDR1 is SGHNT, CDR2 YYREEE, per germline (reference sequence). The V and J ends lost 4 bases and 4 bases, in that order; junction bases with no gene match: 3. There are 15 residues in the CDR3. The CDR3, as DNA: TGTGCCAGCAGCATGACTAGCGGGAGTTACAATGAGCAGTTCTTC. It codes for CASSMTSGSYNEQFF.

This clone was counted a few times. This rearrangement joins TRBV30 to TRBJ1-5; possible D gene TRBD1, 6 bases. The CDR3 totals 18 residues. The germline V gene encodes CDR1 GTSNPN and CDR2 SVGIG (reference sequence). The V and J ends lost 1 base and 4 bases respectively, with 23 bases between them. The CDR3 loop is CAWSAVGRGREKNQPQHF. The CDR3, as DNA: TGTGCCTGGAGTGCCGTCGGCCGGGGGCGCGAAAAGAATCAGCCCCAGCATTTT.

This clone was seen a handful of times. The chain employs TRBV6-5 and TRBJ1-4; TRBD1 is a possible D gene (6 bases). Germline CDR1 and CDR2: MNHEY and SVGAGI. The CDR3 spans 15 residues. V gave up 6 bases and J gave up 0 bases, with 11 bases separating them. CDR3 nucleotide sequence: TGTGCCAGCAGAATAGGACAGACAACTAATGAAAAACTGTTTTTT. The encoded protein is CASRIGQTTNEKLFF.

This sequence joins TRBV30 and TRBJ1-4, with D perhaps TRBD1 (6 bases). Germline loops: CDR1 GTSNPN, CDR2 SVGIG (reference sequence). The CDR3 spans 14 residues. The V gene lost 1 base and the J gene lost 8 bases, with 14 bases spanning the gap. In DNA, the CDR3 is TGTGCCTGGAGTGCGACAGGAGTCCAAGAAAAACTGTTTTTT. Protein product: CAWSATGVQEKLFF. The complete variable domain, with remaining parts taken from reference TRBV30 and TRBJ1-4, reads SQTIHQWPATLVQPVGSPLSLECTVEGTSNPNLYWYRQAAGRGLQLLFYSVGIGQISSEVPQNLSASRPQDRQFILSSKKLLLSDSGFYLCAWSATGVQEKLFFGSGTQLSVL.

The rearrangement joins TRBV29-1 to TRBJ2-5; 9 positions match TRBD2. This CDR3 region has 14 residues. V shed 4 bases and J 2 bases; nucleotides not matched to a gene: 5. Germline CDR1 is SQVTM and CDR2 is ANQGSEA. The CDR3 spells CSVGGLAAQETQYF. As DNA, the CDR3 is TGCAGCGTTGGGGGACTAGCAGCTCAAGAGACCCAGTACTTC.

The rearrangement uses TRBV14 and TRBJ1-2; 7 bases align to TRBD1. From germline, CDR1 is SGHDN and CDR2 FVKESK. The V segment lost 4 bases and the J segment 8 bases; nucleotides outside the gene matches: 10. The CDR3 sequence is 14 residues long. The DNA for the CDR3 is TGTGCCAGCAGCCGATCGAGGGGGCTGGCCGGCTACACCTTC. It translates to CASSRSRGLAGYTF.